This T cell receptor (beta chain) appears in the sequencing data of a study of PD-L1 blockade in urothelial cancer. For the study at large: Patients had been given 0 to 3 earlier chemotherapy regimens. There were a median of approximately 150,000 T cells in blood samples. Blood was subjected to analysis at 3 weeks (second dose) and 6 weeks following treatment start. General study points: Blood clones associated with the tumor expanded more at 3 weeks in durable-benefit patients.

This clone has just one count. Its matching antigen is unknown. The CDR3 consists of 15 residues. Between the trimmed V and J ends, which lost 0 bases and 3 bases, there was a span of 12 bases. Per the germline V gene, CDR1 is MNHEY and CDR2 is SVGAGI. Profiled with immunoSEQ multiplex PCR; TCRdb holds only in-frame clones, not every one. The data contain around 22,000 clones, approximately 88% of them seen just once; the ten biggest clones take up approximately 3%. Specimen: PBMCs, collected around atezolizumab (anti-PD-L1) treatment. This chain connects TRBV6-5 to TRBJ2-7, with a tentative D call TRBD1 (6 bases). The TCR comes from a man in his fifties or sixties with urothelial cancer. For the CDR3, the DNA is TGTGCCAGCAGTTACTCGAAAGACAGGAGCTACGAGCAGTACTTC. This sequence encodes CASSYSKDRSYEQYF.